One sample yielded the 23 T cell receptor beta chains listed below, sequenced in a study of blood T cells in healthy people across ages. The authors ran a second PCR of about 6 to 12 cycles using a sample-barcoded 5' primer and a J-beta primer mix. One entry per CDR3 protein results from TCRdb running MiXCR on the 5' RACE reads. This sample carries about 1 million distinct CDR3 sequences, 35% to 50% of them seen once, and the ten largest clones take 18%. Sequenced material: blood. Receptors originate from a woman aged 55-70 years in good health.

This chain joins TRBV28 and TRBJ2-7, with D tentatively TRBD1 (6 bases). Trimming left V 6 bases short and J 7 bases short, with 28 bases between. The CDR3 runs 17 residues. Germline values: CDR1 MDHEN, CDR2 SYDVKM. CDR3 amino acids: CASSFPGGVGGRGEQYF. CDR3 in DNA: TGTGCCAGCAGCTTCCCTGGGGGTGTAGGAGGAAGGGGGGAGCAGTACTTC.

This chain uses TRBV27 with TRBJ2-1; 9 positions agree with TRBD2. Germline V CDR1 and CDR2: MNHEY, SMNVEV (reference sequence). V shed 5 bases, J shed 3 bases, and the junction held 5 bases outside the gene matches. The length of the CDR3 is 15 residues. CDR3 bases: TGTGCCAGCAGTCTGATAGCGGGAGACTACAATGAGCAGTTCTTC. This gives the protein CASSLIAGDYNEQFF.

In its sample, this clonotype was seen a few times. The V gene is TRBV6-5, the J gene TRBJ1-5, with D maybe TRBD1 (6 bases). The germline gives CDR1 MNHEY, CDR2 SVGAGI. CDR3 length: 15 residues. Deletions cut 7 bases from V and 3 bases from J, with 16 bases between. The CDR3 reads CASIGGGLDNQPQHF. CDR3 in DNA: TGTGCCAGCATAGGTGGGGGGCTAGACAATCAGCCCCAGCATTTT.

This chain connects TRBV7-2 to TRBJ1-4; 10 nucleotides align to TRBD1. Per the germline V gene, CDR1 is SGHTA and CDR2 is FQGNSA. With V trimmed by 5 bases and J by 6 bases, 6 bases remained unmatched. CDR3 length: 15 amino acids. The CDR3 sequence: CASSAPGTGDEKLFF. DNA for the CDR3: TGTGCCAGCAGCGCTCCCGGGACAGGGGATGAAAAACTGTTTTTT. Combining the CDR3 with reference TRBV7-2 and TRBJ1-4 gives the whole variable domain GAGVSQSPSNKVTEKGKDVELRCDPISGHTALYWYRQSLGQGLEFLIYFQGNSAPDKSGLPSDRFSAERTGGSVSTLTIQRTQQEDSAVYLCASSAPGTGDEKLFFGSGTQLSVL.

This clonotype was picked up many times. The chain is built from TRBV28 and TRBJ2-7; D gene uncertain. V gave up 7 bases and J gave up 6 bases, with 16 bases separating them. Germline CDR1 reads MDHEN; CDR2 reads SYDVKM. The CDR3 contains 13 residues. The CDR3 coding sequence is TGTGCCAGCACGGATGGGGTTCTTGGCGAGCAGTACTTC. Translating it yields CASTDGVLGEQYF.

The table lists this clonotype with a few counts. This chain connects TRBV3-1 to TRBJ1-1; 10 nucleotides line up with TRBD1. This CDR3 has 14 amino acids. V lost 8 bases to trimming and J lost 0 bases; unmatched junction nucleotides: 3. The germline V gene encodes CDR1 LGHDT and CDR2 YNNKEL (reference sequence). The CDR3 DNA is TGTGCCAGCCGGGACAGGGGTTTGAACACTGAAGCTTTCTTT. This encodes CASRDRGLNTEAFF.

This clonotype turned up a few times. This chain uses TRBV20-1 with TRBJ2-7; D ambiguous. CDR1 DFQATT and CDR2 SNEGSKA come from the germline V gene (reference sequence). Trimming left V 3 bases short and J 2 bases short, with 8 bases between. This CDR3 region has 12 residues. As DNA, the CDR3 is TGCAGTGCTAGGTATAGGGCCTACGAGCAGTACTTC. Amino acid sequence: CSARYRAYEQYF.

The V gene is TRBV2, the J gene TRBJ2-7; TRBD1 agrees at 9 bases. The CDR3 has 15 amino acids. Germline loops: CDR1 SNHLY, CDR2 FYNNEI. V gave up 8 bases and J gave up 3 bases; unmatched junction bases: 11. The CDR3 DNA sequence: TGTGCCAGCCACCTCCAACAGGGGGCCCACTACGAGCAGTACTTC. Translating gives CASHLQQGAHYEQYF.

About this clonotype itself: A much larger clone lies one base from this, so it may be a read error. The chain couples TRBV10-3 to TRBJ2-7; 7 nucleotides agree with TRBD1. This CDR3 region has 12 residues. After removal of 10 bases from V and 2 bases from J, the junction contained 5 bases not matched to a gene. Germline V gene lookup returns CDR1 ENHRY and CDR2 SYGVKD. The CDR3 reads CATGTATYEQYF. Here the CDR3 DNA reads TGTGCCACCGGGACAGCCACCTACGAGCAGTACTTC.

This clonotype was seen more than once but under ten times. The V call is TRBV20-1, the J call TRBJ2-1; 8 positions match TRBD2. The CDR3 sequence is 13 residues long. V lost 3 bases, J lost 6 bases, and 4 bases stayed unmatched. In germline, CDR1 is DFQATT, CDR2 SNEGSKA (reference sequence). DNA for the CDR3: TGCAGTGCTAGGCTAGCGGGCTTCAATGAGCAGTTCTTC. Protein product: CSARLAGFNEQFF.

The chain joins TRBV5-1 to TRBJ2-1; no reliable D call. Germline V gene data show CDR1 as SGHRS and CDR2 as YFSETQ. V was trimmed by 0 bases and J by 10 bases, leaving 11 bases between them. CDR3 length equals 13 residues. The CDR3 DNA sequence: TGCGCCAGCAGCTTGGACTCCAGCTCGGAGCAGTTCTTC. The encoded protein is CASSLDSSSEQFF.

This clonotype was picked up a small number of times. J is TRBJ2-3 and V is TRBV6-5, with 13 bases fitting TRBD2. Germline CDR1 and CDR2: MNHEY and SVGAGI. The CDR3 runs to 16 residues. The V and J ends lost 8 bases and 7 bases, in that order; junction bases with no gene match: 12. CDR3 amino acids: CASSTITGLAGNTQYF. CDR3 nucleotide sequence: TGTGCCAGCTCTACAATCACGGGACTAGCGGGAAATACGCAGTATTTT.

V is TRBV7-2 and J is TRBJ2-7; 11 bases line up with TRBD2. The CDR3 sequence is 19 residues long. Germline V gene data show CDR1 as SGHTA and CDR2 as FQGNSA. V gave up 1 base and J gave up 2 bases; unmatched junction bases: 13. The CDR3 nucleotides are TGTGCCAGCAGCTTAGAAGGGCCAGGACTAGCGGGCTTAACCTACGAGCAGTACTTC. As protein: CASSLEGPGLAGLTYEQYF.

This chain links TRBV7-9 with TRBJ2-3, with D tentatively TRBD2 (5 bases). The V gene's germline CDR1 is SEHNR and CDR2 FQNEAQ (reference sequence). CDR3 length: 13 residues. V was shortened by 6 bases and J by 9 bases, with 16 bases between the two germline ends. This CDR3 reads CASSSIGNGTQYF. Written as DNA, the CDR3 is TGTGCCAGCAGTTCTATCGGGAATGGAACGCAGTATTTT.

This chain links TRBV6-5 with TRBJ2-5; D is tentatively TRBD1 or TRBD2 (5 bases each). Germline V gene lookup returns CDR1 MNHEY and CDR2 SVGAGI. The CDR3 is 15 residues long. Trimming removed 5 bases at V and 5 bases at J, with 18 bases between. The CDR3 coding sequence is TGTGCCAGCAGTGACCTCCGGGGCGGATGGGAGACCCAGTACTTC. Protein sequence: CASSDLRGGWETQYF.

The chain is built from TRBV12-3 or TRBV12-4 and TRBJ2-7; 9 bases are a match to TRBD2. V trimming: 4 bases; J trimming: 7 bases; junction bases outside the gene matches: 14. The CDR3 has 16 amino acids. The CDR3 DNA follows: TGTGCCAGCAGTTCGCCCTCTCGCGGGAGGGCGAATGAGCAGTACTTC. The encoded protein is CASSSPSRGRANEQYF.

This rearrangement joins TRBV2 to TRBJ2-7; 8 bases match TRBD2. The germline gives CDR1 SNHLY, CDR2 FYNNEI. CDR3 length: 14 residues. V trimming: 6 bases; J trimming: 8 bases; junction bases outside the gene matches: 12. The CDR3 reads CASSDSGTSDKQYF. CDR3 bases: TGTGCCAGCAGCGACTCCGGGACTAGTGACAAGCAGTACTTC.

The chain couples TRBV11-2 to TRBJ1-1; D ambiguous. Trimming shortened V by 4 bases and J by 2 bases, and 14 bases separated the two germline ends. The CDR3 is made up of 15 amino acids. Germline CDR1 is SGHAT and CDR2 is FQNNGV. The CDR3: CASSSDGRLNTEAFF. The CDR3 region has the DNA TGTGCCAGCAGCTCCGACGGCAGGTTAAACACTGAAGCTTTCTTT.

This clonotype was counted at least ten times. The chain employs TRBV27 and TRBJ1-2; TRBD1 agrees at 9 bases. Germline CDR1 is MNHEY and CDR2 is SMNVEV (reference sequence). There are 12 residues in the CDR3. V was clipped by 8 bases and J by 5 bases; unmatched bases: 3. The CDR3: CASRDRGYGYTF. The CDR3 nucleotides are TGTGCCAGCCGAGACAGGGGGTATGGCTACACCTTC.

A word on this clonotype: Mismatch with germline at one junction end may stem from a read error. The chain joins TRBV28 to TRBJ2-6, with TRBD1 as a possible D gene (5 bases). The germline gives CDR1 MDHEN, CDR2 SYDVKM. CDR3 length equals 13 residues. The CDR3 coding sequence is TGTGCCAGCAGTTCAGCTGGGGCCAACGTCCCGACTTTC. Protein product: CASSSAGANVPTF.

This clonotype showed up just a few times. The V gene is TRBV9, the J gene TRBJ1-6; no clear D. This CDR3 contains 9 residues. Germline loops: CDR1 SGDLS, CDR2 YYNGEE. Trimming took 7 bases from V and 13 from J, leaving 6 bases between them. For the CDR3, the DNA is TGTGCCAGCGGATACCCCCTCCACTTT. Translation gives CASGYPLHF.

This clonotype was observed a handful of times. The chain combines TRBV2 with TRBJ2-3; 11 bases agree with TRBD2. With V trimmed by 5 bases and J by 11 bases, 3 bases remained unmatched. Germline CDR1 is SNHLY and CDR2 is FYNNEI. The CDR3 totals 12 residues. The CDR3, as DNA: TGTGCCAGCAGTCCCGGACTAGCGGGGCAGTATTTT. It is translated as CASSPGLAGQYF.

V and J are TRBV9 and TRBJ2-1; D is unclear. The CDR3 has 13 amino acids. Trimming shortened V by 4 bases and J by 6 bases, and 11 bases separated the two germline ends. Germline V gene lookup returns CDR1 SGDLS and CDR2 YYNGEE. In nucleotides, the CDR3 is TGTGCCAGCAGCCCTCTTTTAACCAATGAGCAGTTCTTC. This codes for CASSPLLTNEQFF.